This T cell receptor (beta chain) was identified during a study of T-cell memory formation after mild COVID-19. Study conclusions and caveats: Memory from before infection featured some responding clones, which suggests cross-reactive memory joined. Among CD4+ contracting clones, most were CM and EM, and CD8+ ones EMRA.

TCR alpha and TCR beta cDNA libraries carrying sample barcodes and UMIs came from 5'RACE with constant-segment primers. Using its own MiXCR run on the 5' RACE reads, TCRdb lists one record per CDR3 protein. The table has about 140,000 distinct CDR3 sequences, roughly 15% seen once; the top ten hold less than 15%. Germline CDR1 MNHNY, CDR2 SVGAGI (reference sequence). Trimming pared 6 bases from V and 5 bases from J, leaving 16 bases between. This CDR3 spans 14 amino acids. As to this clonotype: What it recognizes is unknown.

The source of this sequence is an adult woman who had mild COVID-19 (a few samples of this study predate the infection). Cell type and time point are not known. This chain uses TRBV6-6 with TRBJ2-5; a weak D match, TRBD2 (6 bases). What was sequenced was PBMCs or a T cell subset sorted from them (not recorded which). The CDR3 bases are TGTGCCAGCAGCCCCCGGGAGTCCAGGGAGACCCAGTACTTC. This translates into CASSPRESRETQYF.